The rows below give T cell receptor beta chains drawn from one sample of a study of early T cells in non-severe SARS-CoV-2 infection. TCRdb independently ran MiXCR on the 5' RACE reads; one entry per CDR3 protein. The sample has some 64,000 distinct CDR3 sequences, around 19% seen once; the top ten hold 8.9%. The source was whole blood, collected at baseline. The receptors were gathered from an adult who was a healthcare worker with PCR-confirmed SARS-CoV-2 infection or an uninfected control (not recorded which). Both conserved end residues are part of each CDR3. A D gene is named only where the DNA matches it firmly. Size tells how often a clone was seen (once, few, many) or the class of an expanded clone, and some rows leave it out.

clone_size: many; d_call: TRBD1; j_call: TRBJ1-3; v_call: TRBV6-1; cdr3_length: 15; cdr3_aa: CASGRSGTGGNTIYF; cdr3_nt: TGTGCCAGCGGACGCTCCGGGACAGGGGGAAACACCATATATTTT
clone_size: few; d_call: -; j_call: TRBJ2-5; v_call: TRBV7-2; cdr3_length: 14; cdr3_aa: CASSSVGRQETQYF; cdr3_nt: TGTGCCAGCAGCTCGGTGGGTCGTCAAGAGACCCAGTACTTC
clone_size: few; d_call: -; j_call: TRBJ1-1; v_call: TRBV4-2; cdr3_length: 15; cdr3_aa: CASSQFDKKNTEAFF; cdr3_nt: TGTGCCAGCAGCCAGTTCGACAAGAAGAACACTGAAGCTTTCTTT
clone_size: few; d_call: TRBD2; j_call: TRBJ2-5; v_call: TRBV6-5; cdr3_length: 13; cdr3_aa: CASSYRGGETQYF; cdr3_nt: TGTGCCAGCAGTTACCGGGGGGGAGAGACCCAGTACTTC
clone_size: -; d_call: TRBD1; j_call: TRBJ2-2; v_call: TRBV5-4; cdr3_length: 17; cdr3_aa: CASSLNRDRALTGELFF; cdr3_nt: TGTGCCAGCAGCTTAAACCGGGACAGGGCGCTCACCGGGGAGCTGTTTTTT
clone_size: -; d_call: -; j_call: TRBJ2-6; v_call: TRBV2; cdr3_length: 14; cdr3_aa: CASTGGSGANVLTF; cdr3_nt: TGTGCCAGCACCGGAGGCTCTGGGGCCAACGTCCTGACTTTC
clone_size: few; d_call: -; j_call: TRBJ2-1; v_call: TRBV7-2; cdr3_length: 17; cdr3_aa: CASSLAFSSGSYNEQFF; cdr3_nt: TGTGCCAGCAGCTTAGCTTTTAGCTCAGGCTCCTACAATGAGCAGTTCTTC
clone_size: few; d_call: -; j_call: TRBJ2-7; v_call: TRBV5-1; cdr3_length: 17; cdr3_aa: CASSFDQPTRSSYEQYF; cdr3_nt: TGCGCCAGCAGCTTCGACCAGCCCACCAGAAGCTCCTACGAGCAGTACTTC
clone_size: -; d_call: TRBD1; j_call: TRBJ1-3; v_call: TRBV7-2; cdr3_length: 14; cdr3_aa: CASNPTGTGNTIYF; cdr3_nt: TGTGCCAGCAACCCGACAGGGACTGGAAACACCATATATTTT
clone_size: -; d_call: TRBD1; j_call: TRBJ2-2; v_call: TRBV9; cdr3_length: 15; cdr3_aa: CASSVADRVTGELFF; cdr3_nt: TGTGCCAGCAGCGTAGCGGACAGGGTTACCGGGGAGCTGTTTTTT
clone_size: -; d_call: -; j_call: TRBJ1-2; v_call: TRBV14; cdr3_length: 13; cdr3_aa: CASSQDRGFGYTF; cdr3_nt: TGTGCCAGCAGCCAAGATCGAGGTTTTGGCTACACCTTC
clone_size: many; d_call: -; j_call: TRBJ2-6; v_call: TRBV12-3/TRBV12-4; cdr3_length: 19; cdr3_aa: CASSSLSGWLSSGANVLTF; cdr3_nt: TGTGCCAGCAGTTCATTGTCTGGGTGGCTCTCCTCTGGGGCCAACGTCCTGACTTTC
clone_size: -; d_call: TRBD2; j_call: TRBJ2-5; v_call: TRBV3-1; cdr3_length: 16; cdr3_aa: CASSHTSGRGQETQYF; cdr3_nt: TGTGCCAGCAGCCATACTAGCGGGAGGGGCCAAGAGACCCAGTACTTC
clone_size: few; d_call: -; j_call: TRBJ2-7; v_call: TRBV20-1; cdr3_length: 18; cdr3_aa: CSASGTAPGGLHSYEQYF; cdr3_nt: TGCAGTGCTAGTGGGACAGCCCCTGGGGGACTCCACTCCTACGAGCAGTACTTC
clone_size: -; d_call: -; j_call: TRBJ2-5; v_call: TRBV27; cdr3_length: 14; cdr3_aa: CASSTSSLGETQYF; cdr3_nt: TGTGCCAGCAGTACCTCGTCCCTCGGAGAGACCCAGTACTTC
clone_size: few; d_call: -; j_call: TRBJ1-4; v_call: TRBV7-9; cdr3_length: 13; cdr3_aa: CASSLLGGEKLFF; cdr3_nt: TGTGCCAGCAGCTTACTAGGGGGTGAAAAACTGTTTTTT
clone_size: few; d_call: -; j_call: TRBJ2-6; v_call: TRBV19; cdr3_length: 14; cdr3_aa: CASRRDSGANVLTF; cdr3_nt: TGTGCCAGTAGGCGAGATTCTGGGGCCAACGTCCTGACTTTC
clone_size: -; d_call: TRBD1; j_call: TRBJ1-1; v_call: TRBV27; cdr3_length: 17; cdr3_aa: CASSLKGQLTMNTEAFF; cdr3_nt: TGTGCCAGCAGTCTAAAGGGACAGTTAACGATGAACACTGAAGCTTTCTTT
clone_size: many; d_call: -; j_call: TRBJ2-3; v_call: TRBV20-1; cdr3_length: 14; cdr3_aa: CSAIVGASTDTQYF; cdr3_nt: TGCAGTGCGATAGTCGGGGCTAGCACAGATACGCAGTATTTT
clone_size: -; d_call: TRBD1; j_call: TRBJ2-5; v_call: TRBV29-1; cdr3_length: 13; cdr3_aa: CSIQTGPRETQYF; cdr3_nt: TGCAGCATACAGACAGGGCCAAGAGAGACCCAGTACTTC
clone_size: -; d_call: -; j_call: TRBJ2-5; v_call: TRBV28; cdr3_length: 13; cdr3_aa: CASRLDSQETQYF; cdr3_nt: TGTGCCAGCCGCCTGGACAGCCAAGAGACCCAGTACTTC
clone_size: large; d_call: -; j_call: TRBJ2-5; v_call: TRBV27; cdr3_length: 15; cdr3_aa: CASSLNGGHQETQYF; cdr3_nt: TGTGCCAGCAGTTTGAATGGCGGGCACCAAGAGACCCAGTACTTC
clone_size: few; d_call: TRBD2; j_call: TRBJ2-3; v_call: TRBV5-8; cdr3_length: 17; cdr3_aa: CASSLRTSVTSTDTQYF; cdr3_nt: TGTGCCAGCAGCTTGAGAACTAGCGTCACTAGCACAGATACGCAGTATTTT
clone_size: few; d_call: TRBD2; j_call: TRBJ2-7; v_call: TRBV9; cdr3_length: 16; cdr3_aa: CASSSTSGRSSYEQYF; cdr3_nt: TGTGCCAGCAGCTCGACTAGCGGCCGGAGCTCCTACGAGCAGTACTTC
clone_size: -; d_call: -; j_call: TRBJ2-3; v_call: TRBV6-4; cdr3_length: 13; cdr3_aa: CASSEGITDTQYF; cdr3_nt: TGTGCCAGCAGTGAAGGTATCACAGATACGCAGTATTTT
clone_size: many; d_call: -; j_call: TRBJ1-1; v_call: TRBV7-8; cdr3_length: 12; cdr3_aa: CASSLDSRVILF; cdr3_nt: TGTGCCAGCAGCTTAGATTCCCGCGTAATCCTCTTT
clone_size: few; d_call: TRBD1; j_call: TRBJ1-2; v_call: TRBV3-1; cdr3_length: 19; cdr3_aa: CASSPNYHSHRGDSGGYTF; cdr3_nt: TGTGCCAGCAGCCCGAACTATCATTCCCACAGGGGAGATAGTGGTGGCTACACCTTC
clone_size: -; d_call: -; j_call: TRBJ2-5; v_call: TRBV6-6; cdr3_length: 15; cdr3_aa: CASRDGLGGAETQYF; cdr3_nt: TGTGCCAGCAGAGACGGACTAGGGGGGGCAGAGACCCAGTACTTC
clone_size: -; d_call: TRBD2; j_call: TRBJ2-2; v_call: TRBV29-1; cdr3_length: 14; cdr3_aa: CSGWTSGNAGELFF; cdr3_nt: TGCAGCGGATGGACTAGCGGGAACGCCGGGGAGCTGTTTTTT
clone_size: few; d_call: TRBD1; j_call: TRBJ1-1; v_call: TRBV7-9; cdr3_length: 14; cdr3_aa: CASSRTRGYTEAFF; cdr3_nt: TGTGCCAGCAGCCGAACCAGGGGGTACACTGAAGCTTTCTTT
clone_size: few; d_call: TRBD2; j_call: TRBJ2-2; v_call: TRBV27; cdr3_length: 19; cdr3_aa: CASSPLPSWTSQNTGELFF; cdr3_nt: TGTGCCAGCAGTCCGCTCCCTAGTTGGACTAGTCAGAACACCGGGGAGCTGTTTTTT
clone_size: few; d_call: -; j_call: TRBJ2-7; v_call: TRBV25-1; cdr3_length: 13; cdr3_aa: CASRLGSSYEQYF; cdr3_nt: TGTGCCAGCAGATTGGGCAGCTCCTACGAGCAGTACTTC
clone_size: -; d_call: TRBD1; j_call: TRBJ1-1; v_call: TRBV10-1; cdr3_length: 14; cdr3_aa: CASSESKGATEAFF; cdr3_nt: TGCGCCAGCAGTGAGTCAAAGGGGGCCACTGAAGCTTTCTTT